The 28 T cell receptor beta chains in this list originate from one sample, sequenced in a study of blood T cells in healthy people across ages. Through a sample-barcoded 5' primer and a J-beta primer mix, a second PCR was run for roughly 6 to 12 cycles. TCRdb ran MiXCR on the 5' RACE reads and lists one entry per CDR3 protein. Among about 900,000 distinct CDR3 sequences listed, approximately 59% were seen once. Sequencing used blood. Source of these receptors: a man aged 30 to 45 in good health.

This CDR3 reads CSARGGGAAGTARNYEQYF. The CDR3 DNA reads as TGCAGTGCTAGAGGAGGGGGCGCGGCAGGGACTGCACGAAACTACGAGCAGTACTTC. This chain uses TRBV20-1 with TRBJ2-7, with D maybe TRBD1 (7 bases). The V end lost 1 base, the J end lost 3 bases, and 28 bases lay between the germline ends. Germline CDR1 is DFQATT and CDR2 is SNEGSKA (reference sequence). This CDR3 is 19 amino acids long.

V is TRBV9 and J is TRBJ2-3, with D possibly TRBD2 on 6 matching bases. The ends were cut back, 0 bases at V and 5 bases at J, with 10 bases in the middle. Germline CDR1 is SGDLS and CDR2 is YYNGEE. This CDR3 spans 14 amino acids. The chain's CDR3 is CASSVGAGRDTQYF. The DNA of the CDR3 is TGTGCCAGCAGCGTAGGAGCGGGTCGAGATACGCAGTATTTT.

This clonotype has more than one count but fewer than ten. The chain employs TRBV15 and TRBJ2-1; 9 bases agree with TRBD1. This CDR3 is 15 amino acids long. The V segment lost 1 base and the J segment 6 bases; nucleotides outside the gene matches: 4. Germline values: CDR1 LNHNV, CDR2 YYDKDF (reference sequence). CDR3 protein: CATSRAGTGPNEQFF. CDR3 bases: TGTGCCACCAGCAGAGCCGGGACAGGGCCCAATGAGCAGTTCTTC.

The rearrangement joins TRBV6-1 to TRBJ2-7; D not certain. In germline, CDR1 is MNHNS, CDR2 SASEGT. V shed 2 bases and J shed 1 base, with 6 bases lying between them. The CDR3 is 13 residues long. The DNA for the CDR3 is TGTGCCAGCAGTGAAAGCCAGTCCTACGAGCAGTACTTC. The encoded protein is CASSESQSYEQYF.

In DNA, the CDR3 is TGTGCCAGCAGTCCACAGGGTCAAGGCACAGATACGCAGTATTTT. Translating gives CASSPQGQGTDTQYF. The J gene is TRBJ2-3, the V gene TRBV6-5; D is possibly TRBD1 (6 bases). CDR3 length equals 15 residues. Germline loops: CDR1 MNHEY, CDR2 SVGAGI. Trimming shortened V by 5 bases and J by 1 base, and 13 bases separated the two germline ends.

This clonotype turned up a few times. The chain joins TRBV7-3 to TRBJ2-3; tentatively, D is TRBD2 (6 bases). The germline V gene has CDR1 SGHTA and CDR2 FQGTGA. The CDR3 totals 13 residues. V lost 5 bases to trimming and J lost 6 bases, with 12 bases between them. CDR3 bases: TGTGCCAGCAGCCGGTTAGGAGGGGATACGCAGTATTTT. Translated, it gives CASSRLGGDTQYF.

This clonotype has only a few counts. The J gene is TRBJ2-1, the V gene TRBV6-2 or TRBV6-3; D is undetermined. Germline lookup yields CDR1 MNHEY and CDR2 SVGEGT. V was pared by 7 bases and J by 2 bases, with 6 bases between. CDR3 size: 12 residues. The CDR3 DNA follows: TGTGCCAGCATGGAGACCTACAATGAGCAGTTCTTC. This translates into CASMETYNEQFF.

The rearrangement joins TRBV6-6 to TRBJ2-2; TRBD1 aligns across 8 bases. Unmatched junction bases numbered 5, after V lost 11 bases and J lost 3 bases. The CDR3 is made up of 13 amino acids. Germline V CDR1 and CDR2: MNHNY, SVGAGI (reference sequence). CDR3 region: CAGQQGDTGELFF. Here the CDR3 DNA reads TGTGCCGGACAACAGGGGGACACCGGGGAGCTGTTTTTT.

This chain joins TRBV7-2 and TRBJ2-1; D might be TRBD2 (5 bases). TRBJ2-7 matches the DNA end more closely, so the J call is doubtful. In germline, CDR1 is SGHTA, CDR2 FQGNSA. The CDR3 is made up of 13 amino acids. CDR3 nucleotides: TGTGCCAGCAGCGTAAGCGGCCGCTACGAGCAGTACTTC. This gives the protein CASSVSGRYEQYF.

This rearrangement joins TRBV7-2 to TRBJ2-5; D not resolved. Trimming cost V 6 bases and J 4 bases, with 15 bases left between them. CDR3 length equals 14 residues. The germline V gene has CDR1 SGHTA and CDR2 FQGNSA. Here the CDR3 DNA reads TGTGCCAGCAGAAGGCCAGTGTTTGGAGAGACCCAGTACTTC. It specifies CASRRPVFGETQYF.

The CDR3 protein is CSVEFSSRTQYF. The CDR3 DNA reads TGCAGCGTTGAGTTCAGCAGTAGGACCCAGTACTTC. The chain joins TRBV29-1 to TRBJ2-5; D call uncertain. Trimming took 3 bases from V and 7 from J, leaving 12 bases between them. The CDR3 has 12 amino acids. The germline V gene has CDR1 SQVTM and CDR2 ANQGSEA.

The chain combines TRBV29-1 with TRBJ2-1; 9 bases are shared with TRBD1. The V gene's germline CDR1 is SQVTM and CDR2 ANQGSEA. This CDR3 is built from 13 residues. V lost 4 bases and J lost 10; bases outside the gene matches: 8. The CDR3 loop reads CSVVRTGAYEQFF. The CDR3 DNA reads as TGCAGCGTTGTACGGACAGGGGCCTACGAGCAGTTCTTC.

The gene calls are TRBV20-1 and TRBJ1-2, with a possible D match to TRBD1 (6 bases). The V end was cut by 0 bases, the J end by 8 bases, with 13 bases between. Per the germline V gene, CDR1 is DFQATT and CDR2 is SNEGSKA (reference sequence). The CDR3 loop spans 13 amino acids. For the CDR3, the DNA is TGCAGTGCTAGAGACGGGGGGCTCGGGGGCTACACCTTC. Protein product: CSARDGGLGGYTF.

The V gene is TRBV7-3, the J gene TRBJ2-7, with TRBD1 matching 7 bases. The CDR3 runs 15 residues. Germline lookup yields CDR1 SGHTA and CDR2 FQGTGA. J lost 0 bases, V lost 2 bases, and 4 bases had no gene match. The CDR3 DNA reads TGTGCCAGCAGCTTATATGGGACAGCCTCCTACGAGCAGTACTTC. Translating gives CASSLYGTASYEQYF.

The rearrangement links TRBV4-1 to TRBJ2-1; D perhaps matches TRBD2 (7 bases). V was cut by 3 bases and J by 8 bases, with 17 bases left in between. The CDR3 sequence is 15 residues long. Germline V gene sequence: CDR1 MGHRA, CDR2 YSYEKL. CDR3 DNA sequence: TGCGCCAGCAGCCAGAAGGGGGGGTATACGGATGAGCAGTTCTTC. Its translation: CASSQKGGYTDEQFF.

The chain has TRBV4-3 and TRBJ1-1, with D unresolved. Trimming shortened V by 0 bases and J by 4 bases, and 6 bases separated the two germline ends. From germline, CDR1 is LGHNA and CDR2 YSLEER. This CDR3 has 13 residues. The CDR3 DNA follows: TGCGCCAGCAGCCAAGATTATTTCACTGAAGCTTTCTTT. It translates to CASSQDYFTEAFF.

The V gene is TRBV28, the J gene TRBJ2-7; 12 bases fit TRBD1. V trimming: 10 bases; J trimming: 7 bases; junction bases outside the gene matches: 8. The CDR3 spans 13 residues. Germline V gene data show CDR1 as MDHEN and CDR2 as SYDVKM. In DNA form, the CDR3 reads TGTGCCACCGGGGACAGGGGGCGAGATGAGCAGTACTTC. Its protein product is CATGDRGRDEQYF.

J is TRBJ1-2 and V is TRBV11-2; D may be TRBD1 (5 bases). CDR3 length equals 13 residues. Trimming shortened V by 5 bases and J by 4 bases, and 11 bases separated the two germline ends. CDR1 is SGHAT, CDR2 FQNNGV, per germline. DNA for the CDR3: TGTGCCAGCAGCGCGGGGGAGTTCTATGGCTACACCTTC. Translated: CASSAGEFYGYTF.

The chain recombines TRBV29-1 with TRBJ2-7, with D possibly TRBD1 on 6 matching bases. This CDR3 comprises 15 residues. V lost 0 bases, J lost 0 bases, and 12 bases lay in between. CDR1 SQVTM and CDR2 ANQGSEA come from the germline V gene. CDR3 amino acids: CSVEDRDNSSYEQYF. The CDR3 DNA reads TGCAGCGTTGAAGATCGGGACAACAGCTCCTACGAGCAGTACTTC.

This clonotype was seen more than once but under ten times. The chain employs TRBV20-1 and TRBJ2-5; D ambiguous. V lost 3 bases and J lost 5, with 4 bases in between. CDR1 and CDR2 from the germline V gene are DFQATT and SNEGSKA (reference sequence). The CDR3 is 10 amino acids. The CDR3 DNA follows: TGCAGTGCTAGCTTGGAGACCCAGTACTTC. Translation: CSASLETQYF.

This clonotype was seen a few times. This sequence joins TRBV4-2 and TRBJ2-7; D perhaps matches TRBD1 (5 bases). Trimming took 0 bases from V and 0 from J, leaving 9 bases between them. Germline CDR1 reads LGHNA; CDR2 reads YNFKEQ. The CDR3 runs to 15 residues. In nucleotides, the CDR3 is TGTGCCAGCAGCCAAGACAGGGCCAGCTCCTACGAGCAGTACTTC. This sequence encodes CASSQDRASSYEQYF.

This clonotype came up a few times. The gene calls are TRBV28 and TRBJ2-5, with D perhaps TRBD1 (5 bases). With 1 base removed from V and 2 bases from J, the gap between germline ends came to 8 bases. The CDR3 contains 14 residues. Germline CDR1 reads MDHEN; CDR2 reads SYDVKM. DNA of the CDR3: TGTGCCAGCAGTTTATTAGGGGTGCAAGAGACCCAGTACTTC. Residues: CASSLLGVQETQYF. Looking up the rest from reference TRBV28 and TRBJ2-5 gives the full variable domain: DVKVTQSSRYLVKRTGEKVFLECVQDMDHENMFWYRQDPGLGLRLIYFSYDVKMKEKGDIPEGYSVSREKKERFSLILESASTNQTSMYLCASSLLGVQETQYFGPGTRLLVL.

The chain couples TRBV18 to TRBJ1-3; D remains ambiguous. The V and J ends lost 2 bases and 0 bases respectively, with 11 bases between them. The CDR3 is made up of 16 amino acids. Per germline, CDR1 KGHSH and CDR2 LQKENI. The CDR3 sequence is CASSPSGSSSGNTIYF. In DNA, the CDR3 is TGTGCCAGCTCACCATCCGGCTCAAGCTCTGGAAACACCATATATTTT.

The chain couples TRBV7-2 to TRBJ1-1; TRBD1 is a possible D gene (5 bases). The CDR3 spans 15 residues. Germline CDR1 and CDR2: SGHTA and FQGNSA. V lost 2 bases and J lost 1, with 11 bases in between. CDR3 in DNA: TGTGCCAGCAGCTTAATGGTGGGGGGGAACACTGAAGCTTTCTTT. As protein: CASSLMVGGNTEAFF.

The chain recombines TRBV20-1 with TRBJ2-5; 8 bases fit TRBD2. With V trimmed by 0 bases and J by 2 bases, 2 bases remained unmatched. This CDR3 spans 14 amino acids. CDR1 is DFQATT, CDR2 SNEGSKA, per germline (reference sequence). CDR3 sequence (DNA): TGCAGTGCTAGAGATGGACTAGCTCAAGAGACCCAGTACTTC. The encoded protein is CSARDGLAQETQYF.

The rearrangement uses TRBV5-1 and TRBJ2-3, with 7 bases that match TRBD2. The CDR3 has 18 residues. The V segment lost 5 bases and the J segment 0 bases; nucleotides outside the gene matches: 15. The germline V gene has CDR1 SGHRS and CDR2 YFSETQ. As DNA, the CDR3 is TGCGCCAGCAGTCCCCGGGGGGAGGTTCGATGGAGCACAGATACGCAGTATTTT. It specifies CASSPRGEVRWSTDTQYF.

The V gene is TRBV5-1, the J gene TRBJ2-3; 8 nucleotides match TRBD2. The CDR3 is made up of 16 amino acids. Germline CDR1 reads SGHRS; CDR2 reads YFSETQ. The V and J ends lost 2 bases and 5 bases, in that order; junction bases with no gene match: 10. The CDR3 nucleotides read TGCGCCAGCAGCTTTTCAGGGCGGGGGGCTGGAGATACGCAGTATTTT. It specifies CASSFSGRGAGDTQYF.

The rearrangement links TRBV7-2 to TRBJ2-2; 13 positions agree with TRBD2. This CDR3 comprises 17 residues. Germline values: CDR1 SGHTA, CDR2 FQGNSA. J gave up 5 bases and V 3 bases, and 6 bases lay outside the gene matches. CDR3 coding DNA: TGTGCCAGCAGCTTCACTAGCGGGGGGGCCTTAACCGGGGAGCTGTTTTTT. As protein: CASSFTSGGALTGELFF.